This TCR beta chain was identified during a study of neoadjuvant nivolumab and ipilimumab in lung cancer. Study-wide findings and caveats: Blood richness before therapy tracked richness in tumors resected after neoadjuvant therapy.

The table came from immunoSEQ multiplex PCR; TCRdb's copy has only in-frame clones and leaves some out. This sample carries 40,000 to 60,000 clones, more than 85% of them seen once, and the ten largest clones take roughly 3.7%. V gave up 0 bases and J gave up 4 bases, with 9 bases separating them. The CDR3 runs to 14 residues. In germline, CDR1 is MNHEY, CDR2 SMNVEV (reference sequence). Comments on this clone: Its antigen is currently unknown.

V usage is TRBV27 and J usage is TRBJ1-2, with a weak D call TRBD1 (5 bases). This TCR was recovered from an adult with non-small cell lung cancer. Some clones in this sample may be carry-over from other donors' samples. This sample comprised blood, obtained before neoadjuvant nivolumab, alone or with ipilimumab. The CDR3 loop reads CASSLSWGSYGYTF. The CDR3 nucleotides read TGTGCCAGCAGTTTATCGTGGGGCAGCTATGGCTACACCTTC.